This T cell receptor (beta chain) was sequenced in a study of blood T cell repertoires in COVID-19. Study background: Samples taken during acute and convalescent COVID-19 were collected in the United States, Italy and Spain. Sources were T cells, B-cell-depleted T cells, or PBMCs; the material itself was cDNA or gDNA.

As originally analysed: Reference gene primer amplification gave estimated nucleated cell counts. Measured with immunoSEQ multiplex PCR; TCRdb has only the in-frame clones, and not every one. The DNA gave D and trimming, while V, J and clone size come from that table. Altogether 25,000 to 30,000 clones are present, approximately 92% being singletons, with the ten largest covering about 51%. This CDR3 region has 12 residues. The V segment lost 8 bases and the J segment 3 bases; nucleotides outside the gene matches: 4. CDR1 and CDR2 (germline): SEHNR, FQNEAQ (reference sequence). There are a few counts of this clone.

The source of this sequence is a human donor with acute or convalescent COVID-19. The donor label of this sample is uncertain. The chain employs TRBV7-9 and TRBJ2-7; TRBD2 agrees at 7 bases. Sequenced input: peripheral blood. The CDR3: CASGERGYEQYF. The CDR3 DNA sequence: TGTGCCAGCGGCGAGCGGGGCTACGAGCAGTACTTC.